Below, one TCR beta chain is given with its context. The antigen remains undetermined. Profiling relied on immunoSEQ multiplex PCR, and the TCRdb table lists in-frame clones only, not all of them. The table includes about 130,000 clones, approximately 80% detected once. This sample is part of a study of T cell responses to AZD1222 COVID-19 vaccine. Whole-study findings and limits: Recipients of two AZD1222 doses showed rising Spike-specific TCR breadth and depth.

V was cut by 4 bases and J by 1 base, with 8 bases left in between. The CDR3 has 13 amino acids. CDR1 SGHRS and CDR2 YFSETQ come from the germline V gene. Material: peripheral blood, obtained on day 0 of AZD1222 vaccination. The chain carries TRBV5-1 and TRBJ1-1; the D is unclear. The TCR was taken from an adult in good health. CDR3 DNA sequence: TGCGCCAGCAGCCGGGGAGGGAACACTGAAGCTTTCTTT. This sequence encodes CASSRGGNTEAFF. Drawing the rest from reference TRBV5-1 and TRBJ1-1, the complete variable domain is KAGVTQTPRYLIKTRGQQVTLSCSPISGHRSVSWYQQTPGQGLQFLFEYFSETQRNKGNFPGRFSGRQFSNSRSEMNVSTLELGDSALYLCASSRGGNTEAFFGQGTRLTVV.